Listed here are 5 T cell receptor beta chains from one sample, sequenced in a study of blood T cell repertoires in COVID-19. Sequencing was performed with immunoSEQ multiplex PCR; in TCRdb, only in-frame clones are kept and a portion is missing. The sample has around 200,000 clones, more than 70% seen once; the top ten hold 1.5% to 2%. The sample taken for sequencing was peripheral blood. These receptors were taken from a man between 18 and 35 years old with active or convalescent COVID-19.

This clone was seen just once. The chain links TRBV7-9 to TRBJ1-2; 9 bases are shared with TRBD1. Germline CDR1 and CDR2: SEHNR and FQNEAQ (reference sequence). This CDR3 region has 15 residues. Unmatched junction bases numbered 7, after V lost 4 bases and J lost 4 bases. The CDR3 reads CASSSTGGDGYGYTF. For the CDR3, the DNA is TGTGCCAGCAGCTCGACAGGGGGTGACGGCTATGGCTACACCTTC.

This clone was observed a handful of times. The rearrangement links TRBV27 to TRBJ1-1; TRBD1 agrees at 7 bases. CDR1 and CDR2 (germline): MNHEY, SMNVEV (reference sequence). The V gene end was trimmed by 3 bases and the J gene end by 7 bases; junction bases not matched to a gene: 8. The CDR3 spans 14 residues. CDR3 DNA sequence: TGTGCCAGCAGTTTTGCCCCCGACAGGGATGAAGCTTTCTTT. This codes for CASSFAPDRDEAFF.

The V gene is TRBV11-2, the J gene TRBJ1-1; 9 bases line up with TRBD1. CDR3 length: 13 residues. J gave up 3 bases and V 6 bases, and 2 bases lay outside the gene matches. The germline CDR1 and CDR2 sequences are SGHAT and FQNNGV. CDR3 sequence reads: CASRQGADTEAFF. The CDR3 region has the DNA TGTGCCAGCAGACAGGGGGCGGACACTGAAGCTTTCTTT.

This chain uses TRBV6-5 with TRBJ1-1, with D possibly being TRBD1 (6 bases). The CDR3 spans 13 residues. V gave up 10 bases and J gave up 4 bases, with 16 bases separating them. Germline V CDR1 and CDR2: MNHEY, SVGAGI. CDR3 sequence: CATQTGTGTEAFF. The CDR3 DNA reads as TGTGCCACCCAGACAGGAACGGGCACTGAAGCTTTCTTT.

The table lists this clone with a count of one. The V call is TRBV4-3, the J call TRBJ1-1; possible D gene TRBD1, 5 bases. Germline CDR1 is LGHNA and CDR2 is YSLEER. V lost 2 bases, J lost 0 bases, and 13 bases lay in between. The CDR3 loop spans 16 amino acids. CDR3 loop: CASSQIHGAVNTEAFF. CDR3 DNA: TGCGCCAGCAGCCAAATTCATGGGGCCGTGAACACTGAAGCTTTCTTT.